A single sample is the source of the 20 T cell receptor beta chains below, sequenced in a study of cytomegalovirus exposure and HLA in healthy donors. The PCR ran on 60 Vbeta and 13 Jbeta primers. Assay used: immunoSEQ multiplex PCR; TCRdb lists only in-frame clones, some missing. The sample holds 110,000 to 150,000 clones. Sequencing input: PBMCs. The origin of the receptors is a middle-aged man in good health and CMV-seronegative.

V and J are TRBV18 and TRBJ2-7; 8 positions agree with TRBD1. This CDR3 has 16 residues. Per germline, CDR1 KGHSH and CDR2 LQKENI. Unmatched junction bases numbered 12, after V lost 2 bases and J lost 6 bases. CDR3 loop: CASSPTSQGAVSEQYF. In DNA form, the CDR3 reads TGTGCCAGCTCACCAACATCCCAGGGGGCAGTATCCGAGCAGTACTTC.

This chain connects TRBV28 to TRBJ1-5; the D is unclear. The V end lost 11 bases, the J end lost 6 bases, and 26 bases lay between the germline ends. The V gene's germline CDR1 is MDHEN and CDR2 SYDVKM. This CDR3 has 16 residues. This CDR3 reads CAASGLGDEVSQPQHF. CDR3 nucleotide sequence: TGTGCCGCTTCGGGTCTCGGGGATGAGGTGAGTCAGCCCCAGCATTTT. Drawing the rest from reference TRBV28 and TRBJ1-5, the complete variable domain is DVKVTQSSRYLVKRTGEKVFLECVQDMDHENMFWYRQDPGLGLRLIYFSYDVKMKEKGDIPEGYSVSREKKERFSLILESASTNQTSMYLCAASGLGDEVSQPQHFGDGTRLSIL.

The V and J genes are TRBV29-1 and TRBJ2-7; TRBD1 agrees at 10 bases. The CDR3 covers 15 residues. Germline CDR1 reads SQVTM; CDR2 reads ANQGSEA. V gave up 3 bases and J gave up 4 bases; unmatched junction bases: 9. The CDR3 here is CSVDMRRQGAYEQYF. The CDR3 DNA sequence: TGCAGCGTTGATATGCGCCGACAGGGGGCTTACGAGCAGTACTTC.

On this clone itself: The sample contains more than one DNA sequence encoding this CDR3. The genes are TRBV12-5 and TRBJ2-1, with no clear D. Trimming stripped 6 bases from V and 4 bases from J, with 4 bases between. This CDR3 region has 11 residues. The V gene's germline CDR1 is LGHNT and CDR2 FRNRAP. DNA for the CDR3: TGTGCTAGTGGCCTGTACAATGAGCAGTTCTTC. It codes for CASGLYNEQFF.

The DNA for the CDR3 is TGTGCCAGCTCACCTGACTTAAACACCGGGGAGCTGTTTTTT. As protein: CASSPDLNTGELFF. This chain connects TRBV18 to TRBJ2-2; D gene unclear. The CDR3 extends over 14 amino acids. The V gene lost 3 bases and the J gene lost 2 bases, with 7 bases spanning the gap. Germline lookup yields CDR1 KGHSH and CDR2 LQKENI.

Remarks on this clone: Other DNA sequences in this sample translate to the same CDR3. V and J are TRBV5-1 and TRBJ2-7, with 8 nucleotides matching TRBD1. The V segment lost 5 bases and the J segment 0 bases; nucleotides outside the gene matches: 4. The CDR3 spans 14 residues. The germline V gene encodes CDR1 SGHRS and CDR2 YFSETQ. CDR3 sequence (DNA): TGCGCCAGCAGGCCGACAGGGGACTCCTACGAGCAGTACTTC. Its translation is CASRPTGDSYEQYF.

V is TRBV28 and J is TRBJ1-5; 10 bases agree with TRBD1. CDR3 length equals 17 residues. CDR1 and CDR2 (germline): MDHEN, SYDVKM. J was trimmed by 4 bases and V by 6 bases; bases with no gene match: 12. This CDR3 reads CASRSGQGRVYNQPQHF. The CDR3 bases are TGTGCCAGCAGGTCGGGACAGGGGAGAGTCTATAATCAGCCCCAGCATTTT.

The chain links TRBV9 to TRBJ2-7; the D gene is possibly TRBD2 (5 bases). V lost 1 base, J lost 3 bases, and 14 bases lay in between. The CDR3 loop spans 15 amino acids. Per germline, CDR1 SGDLS and CDR2 YYNGEE. CDR3 sequence: CASSVLGSGVYEQYF. The CDR3, as DNA: TGTGCCAGCAGCGTATTAGGGAGTGGGGTCTACGAGCAGTACTTC.

V and J are TRBV7-6 and TRBJ2-7; tentatively, D is TRBD2 (6 bases). Trimming stripped 5 bases from V and 2 bases from J, with 16 bases between. Germline V gene sequence: CDR1 SGHVS, CDR2 FNYEAQ. The CDR3 totals 15 residues. The DNA for the CDR3 is TGTGCCAGCAGCAAAAGTCAGCGGGCGGCCTACGAGCAGTACTTC. Encoded protein: CASSKSQRAAYEQYF.

The V and J genes are TRBV19 and TRBJ2-2; D is unresolved. This CDR3 is built from 15 residues. In germline, CDR1 is LNHDA, CDR2 SQIVND (reference sequence). The V end lost 5 bases, the J end lost 0 bases, and 10 bases lay between the germline ends. As DNA, the CDR3 is TGTGCCAGTAGTCAGGCGTATTCGAACACCGGGGAGCTGTTTTTT. It yields the protein CASSQAYSNTGELFF.

The chain employs TRBV23-1 and TRBJ2-1; 7 bases agree with TRBD1. TRBV23-1 is assigned to the ORF class and has an uncertain function. CDR3 length equals 19 residues. V lost 8 bases to trimming and J lost 2 bases; unmatched junction nucleotides: 21. CDR3 DNA: TGCGCCAGCCTAAAAGAAAACAGGGGAAAGAAAAGACCCTACAATGAGCAGTTCTTC. Its protein is CASLKENRGKKRPYNEQFF.

V is TRBV28 and J is TRBJ2-6; D perhaps matches TRBD2 (5 bases). The germline gives CDR1 MDHEN, CDR2 SYDVKM. The CDR3 covers 15 residues. The V gene lost 2 bases and the J gene lost 5 bases, with 10 bases spanning the gap. CDR3 DNA: TGTGCCAGCAGTTTAGGGAGATACTGGGCCAACGTCCTGACTTTC. Translating it yields CASSLGRYWANVLTF.

The rearrangement uses TRBV6-5 and TRBJ1-5; weak D call: TRBD1 (6 bases). The CDR3 totals 14 residues. In germline, CDR1 is MNHEY, CDR2 SVGAGI. V was clipped by 4 bases and J by 9 bases, with 16 bases between them. This chain's CDR3 is CASSSRTARGPQHF. CDR3 DNA sequence: TGTGCCAGCAGTTCTAGGACAGCGCGAGGGCCCCAGCATTTT.

The chain links TRBV5-6 to TRBJ2-3; no reliable D call. Trimming cost V 0 bases and J 2 bases, with 7 bases left between them. CDR1 SGHDT and CDR2 YYEEEE come from the germline V gene. The CDR3 runs 14 residues. The CDR3 coding sequence is TGTGCCAGCAGCTTGGGGCCTTACACAGATACGCAGTATTTT. Translating it yields CASSLGPYTDTQYF. Full variable domain (remainder filled in from reference TRBV5-6 and TRBJ2-3): DAGVTQSPTHLIKTRGQQVTLRCSPKSGHDTVSWYQQALGQGPQFIFQYYEEEERQRGNFPDRFSGHQFPNYSSELNVNALLLGDSALYLCASSLGPYTDTQYFGPGTRLTVL.

The rearrangement joins TRBV18 to TRBJ2-7; D uncertain. Germline loops: CDR1 KGHSH, CDR2 LQKENI. V gave up 3 bases and J gave up 4 bases, with 7 bases separating them. This CDR3 has 12 amino acids. The CDR3 sequence: CASSPDIYEQYF. As DNA, the CDR3 is TGTGCCAGCTCACCTGACATATACGAGCAGTACTTC. Based on the CDR3 plus reference TRBV18 and TRBJ2-7, the full variable domain is NAGVMQNPRHLVRRRGQEARLRCSPMKGHSHVYWYRQLPEEGLKFMVYLQKENIIDESGMPKERFSAEFPKEGPSILRIQQVVRGDSAAYFCASSPDIYEQYFGPGTRLTVT.

The J gene is TRBJ2-1, the V gene TRBV5-1; TRBD1 matches at 8 bases. CDR1 SGHRS and CDR2 YFSETQ come from the germline V gene. Trimming cost V 5 bases and J 1 base; bases outside gene matches: 5. CDR3 length: 15 amino acids. CDR3 DNA: TGCGCCAGCAGTCGGGGACAGGTATCCTACAATGAGCAGTTCTTC. It is translated as CASSRGQVSYNEQFF.

In DNA form, the CDR3 reads TGTGCCAGCAGTTACGATACTCAGGGGAACTATGGCTACACCTTC. Translating it yields CASSYDTQGNYGYTF. The chain links TRBV6-5 to TRBJ1-2; TRBD1 might be the D (6 bases). Germline lookup yields CDR1 MNHEY and CDR2 SVGAGI. The CDR3 is made up of 15 amino acids. V dropped 2 bases and J dropped 2 bases, with 12 bases sitting between them.

V and J are TRBV4-3 and TRBJ2-1; 7 nucleotides agree with TRBD2. Per the germline V gene, CDR1 is LGHNA and CDR2 is YSLEER. This CDR3 has 13 residues. V shed 2 bases and J 9 bases; nucleotides not matched to a gene: 4. CDR3 in DNA: TGCGCCAGCAGCCAACGGGGCGGGGGTGAGCAGTTCTTC. Translated, it gives CASSQRGGGEQFF.

This chain links TRBV5-1 with TRBJ2-7, with a weak D call TRBD1 (6 bases). Trimming left V 1 base short and J 3 bases short, with 11 bases between. The CDR3 sequence is 14 residues long. Germline V lookup: CDR1 SGHRS, CDR2 YFSETQ. The CDR3 nucleotides read TGCGCCAGCAGCTTGAGGCAGGGGATCTACGAGCAGTACTTC. Its translation is CASSLRQGIYEQYF.

J is TRBJ2-7 and V is TRBV7-7; 10 bases are shared with TRBD1. V lost 5 bases and J lost 5; bases outside the gene matches: 3. Germline CDR1 reads SSHAT; CDR2 reads FNYEAQ (reference sequence). The CDR3 has 13 amino acids. The CDR3 protein is CASSADRGNEQYF. CDR3 nucleotides: TGTGCCAGCAGCGCGGACAGGGGGAACGAGCAGTACTTC.